The 5 T cell receptor beta chains in this list originate from one sample, sequenced in a study of blood T cell repertoires in COVID-19. The assay was immunoSEQ multiplex PCR, and TCRdb's table has in-frame clones only and misses some. The table lists 150,000 to 200,000 clones, 85% to 90% of them singletons. The sequencing sample was made of peripheral blood. These receptors originate from an older woman with acute or convalescent COVID-19.

This clone was observed once. V usage is TRBV19 and J usage is TRBJ2-1; 12 bases align to TRBD2. The germline V gene encodes CDR1 LNHDA and CDR2 SQIVND (reference sequence). The CDR3 totals 15 residues. The trim removed 4 bases at V and 5 bases at J, leaving 3 bases unmatched. CDR3 nucleotides: TGTGCCAGTAGTACCTCTAGCGGGAGGGACAATGAGCAGTTCTTC. Protein product: CASSTSSGRDNEQFF. Full variable domain (rest looked up from reference TRBV19 and TRBJ2-1): DGGITQSPKYLFRKEGQNVTLSCEQNLNHDAMYWYRQDPGQGLRLIYYSQIVNDFQKGDIAEGYSVSREKKESFPLTVTSAQKNPTAFYLCASSTSSGRDNEQFFGPGTRLTVL.

The rearrangement joins TRBV5-1 to TRBJ2-5, with D perhaps TRBD2 (6 bases). V lost 4 bases and J 5 bases, leaving 15 bases between the germline ends. This CDR3 contains 14 residues. Germline V gene data show CDR1 as SGHRS and CDR2 as YFSETQ. The CDR3 nucleotides read TGCGCCAGCAGCGTCGGAGGGCCGAGTGAGACCCAGTACTTC. Amino acid sequence: CASSVGGPSETQYF.

The gene calls are TRBV7-9 and TRBJ1-6; the match to TRBD1 covers 7 bases. Trimming removed 1 base from V and 0 bases from J; junction bases left unmatched: 9. Germline V gene lookup returns CDR1 SEHNR and CDR2 FQNEAQ (reference sequence). The length of the CDR3 is 19 residues. The CDR3 loop is CASSLVQGTKSSYNSPLHF. The CDR3 nucleotides read TGTGCCAGCAGCTTAGTACAGGGGACCAAAAGCTCCTATAATTCACCCCTCCACTTT.

The chain has TRBV4-1 and TRBJ2-1; 15 bases line up with TRBD2. CDR1 and CDR2 (germline): MGHRA, YSYEKL. With V trimmed by 5 bases and J by 7 bases, 9 bases remained unmatched. This CDR3 is built from 17 residues. Here the CDR3 reads CASSEIGLAGGGNEQFF. DNA of the CDR3: TGCGCCAGCAGCGAAATCGGACTAGCGGGAGGGGGGAATGAGCAGTTCTTC.

V is TRBV18 and J is TRBJ2-3, with a possible D match to TRBD2 (6 bases). Trimming pared 2 bases from V and 4 bases from J, leaving 13 bases between. The CDR3 totals 15 residues. The germline CDR1 and CDR2 sequences are KGHSH and LQKENI. The CDR3 reads CASSPEGGKADTQYF. DNA of the CDR3: TGTGCCAGCTCACCAGAGGGAGGCAAGGCAGATACGCAGTATTTT.